These 17 T cell receptor beta chains came from one sample sequenced in a study of T cells in women clearing cervical HPV infection. Data came from immunoSEQ multiplex PCR; TCRdb stores just in-frame clones and leaves some out. This table lists some 21,000 clones. The sequenced material came from blood buffy coat. The receptors stem from a woman between 18 and 75 years old with a cervical HPV16 infection that either progressed to CIN3+ or cleared (not recorded which).

Partial CDR3 DNA: TGTGCCAGCACCTGGGGGGTGACTAATGAAAAG. It translates to CASTWGVTNEK. The complete CDR3 protein is CASTWGVTNEKLFF. The rearrangement uses TRBV5-6 and TRBJ2-2; D possibly corresponds to TRBD2 (6 bases). The read terminates 3 residues ahead of where the CDR3 ends, so the germline J gene completes it. The CDR3 loop spans 14 amino acids. Germline lookup yields CDR1 SGHDT and CDR2 YYEEEE.

In the case of this clone: Read data end 3 residues before the CDR3 end; the end is taken from the germline J gene. The V and J genes are TRBV7-2 and TRBJ2-7; a possible D gene is TRBD2 (5 bases). The CDR3 runs to 13 residues. The germline gives CDR1 SGHTA, CDR2 FQGNSA. V lost 2 bases and J lost 2, with 7 bases in between. Partial CDR3 DNA: TGTGCCAGCAGCTTAATCGGGGCCTACGAG. Translated: CASSLIGAYE. The CDR3, in full, reads CASSLIGAYEQYF.

About this clone itself: From the germline J gene comes the end of the CDR3, since the read stops 3 residues before it. V and J are TRBV2 and TRBJ1-2, with D perhaps matching TRBD1 (6 bases). This CDR3 comprises 14 residues. V lost 4 bases to trimming and J lost 4 bases, with 13 bases between them. The germline gives CDR1 SNHLY, CDR2 FYNNEI. The CDR3 spells CASSVRQESYGYTF. CDR3 DNA, as far as it was read: TGTGCCAGCAGTGTAAGACAGGAGAGCTATGGC.

Of note for this clone: The read terminates 3 residues ahead of where the CDR3 ends, so the germline J gene completes it. This sequence joins TRBV20-1 and TRBJ1-1, with D possibly matching TRBD1 (6 bases). Trimming left V 6 bases short and J 5 bases short, with 13 bases between. The CDR3 is 12 residues long. Germline V gene sequence: CDR1 DFQATT, CDR2 SNEGSKA (reference sequence). The CDR3 spells CSAIQGWTEAFF. Incomplete CDR3 DNA: TGCAGTGCAATACAGGGTTGGACTGAA.

To note about this clone: The CDR3 end falls 3 residues outside the read, so it is completed with the germline J gene. The chain joins TRBV20-1 to TRBJ1-6; no reliable D call. Per the germline V gene, CDR1 is DFQATT and CDR2 is SNEGSKA (reference sequence). The CDR3 has 16 residues. Between the trimmed V and J ends, which lost 0 bases and 6 bases, there was a span of 15 bases. CDR3 amino acids: CSARDHLGPRNSPLHF. Partial CDR3 DNA: TGCAGTGCTAGAGATCACCTGGGCCCCCGTAATTCACCC.

About this clone: One junction end disagrees with the germline gene, perhaps due to a read error. Read sequence stops 3 residues before the CDR3 end, and the germline J gene provides the missing end. The rearrangement joins TRBV4-2 to TRBJ2-5, with D possibly called TRBD1 or TRBD2 (7 bases each). Germline values: CDR1 LGHNA, CDR2 YNFKEQ. There are 17 residues in the CDR3. The CDR3 bases that were read are TGCGCCAGCAGCCAAGGGCCCCAGGGGCAGGGGGAGGGGACC. It encodes CASSQGPQGQGEGT. The CDR3 reads in full as CASSQGPQGQGEGTQYF.

To note about this clone: The CDR3 end falls 3 residues outside the read, so it is completed with the germline J gene. This chain uses TRBV10-1 with TRBJ1-1, with D possibly TRBD1 on 6 matching bases. The CDR3 sequence is 15 residues long. Germline loops: CDR1 WNHNN, CDR2 SYGVQD (reference sequence). V was pared by 0 bases and J by 1 base, with 9 bases between. CDR3 sequence reads: CASSESTGRNTEAFF. The CDR3 bases that were read are TGCGCCAGCAGTGAGTCTACAGGGAGGAACACTGAA.

Note on this clone: The read terminates 3 residues ahead of where the CDR3 ends, so the germline J gene completes it. The chain has TRBV20-1 and TRBJ2-4, with 7 bases fitting TRBD2. CDR3 length: 16 residues. Germline V gene data show CDR1 as DFQATT and CDR2 as SNEGSKA (reference sequence). V was clipped by 1 base and J by 1 base; unmatched bases: 7. CDR3 DNA (partial): TGCAGTGCTAGAGGGGCGGGGGTAGCGGCCAAAAACATT. It yields the protein CSARGAGVAAKNI. The CDR3 in full is CSARGAGVAAKNIQYF.

With regard to this clone: With the read ending 3 residues before the CDR3 end, the germline J gene is used to fill in that end. The chain uses TRBV19 and TRBJ2-3; 12 bases line up with TRBD2. The CDR3 runs to 16 residues. CDR1 is LNHDA and CDR2 is SQIVND in the germline V gene (reference sequence). The CDR3 DNA, read in part, is TGTGCCAGCGGGGGCCTAGCGGGAGGGCGGTCGTCTGCG. This gives the protein CASGGLAGGRSSA. The entire CDR3 sequence reads CASGGLAGGRSSAQYF.

A note on this clone: The missing CDR3 end, 3 residues past where the read stops, is filled in from the germline J gene. The rearrangement links TRBV20-1 to TRBJ2-4; weak D call: TRBD2 (7 bases). Germline V gene lookup returns CDR1 DFQATT and CDR2 SNEGSKA (reference sequence). The CDR3 covers 14 residues. The CDR3 sequence is CSARRGGTTETQYF. The covered CDR3 bases are TGCAGTGCTAGAAGGGGGGGGACTACGGAGACT.

As concerns this clone: The CDR3 is cut off 3 residues early in the read; its end comes from the germline J gene. The chain recombines TRBV6-2 or TRBV6-3 with TRBJ2-7; D is perhaps TRBD2 (5 bases). The CDR3 has 13 residues. The germline V gene encodes CDR1 MNHEY and CDR2 SVGEGT. Trimming removed 6 bases from V and 5 bases from J, with 14 bases in between. The covered CDR3 bases are TGTGCCAGCAGGAGGACCGGGGTTCACGAG. Amino acids: CASRRTGVHE. Given in full, the CDR3 is CASRRTGVHEQYF.

The CDR3 reads CASSLTGVGANVLTF. The sequenced part of the CDR3 DNA is TGTGCCAGCAGCTTGACAGGGGTAGGGGCCAACGTC. This chain links TRBV7-3 with TRBJ2-6; 8 nucleotides align to TRBD1. From the germline J gene comes the end of the CDR3, since the read stops 3 residues before it. The V segment lost 3 bases and the J segment 4 bases; nucleotides outside the gene matches: 2. The CDR3 contains 15 residues. Germline CDR1 reads SGHTA; CDR2 reads FQGTGA.

CDR3 sequence: CSARRTGGEETQYF. The sequenced CDR3 bases are TGCAGTGCTCGGAGAACAGGGGGCGAGGAGACC. The chain combines TRBV20-1 with TRBJ2-5; 9 bases map to TRBD1. Read data end 3 residues before the CDR3 end; the end is taken from the germline J gene. The CDR3 has 14 amino acids. Per germline, CDR1 DFQATT and CDR2 SNEGSKA (reference sequence). The junction had 9 bases not matched to a gene; V was cut back by 5 bases and J by 5 bases.

Comment on this clone: The sequence runs out 3 residues before the end of the CDR3; the remainder is reconstructed from the germline J gene. V and J are TRBV20-1 and TRBJ2-7; 9 positions agree with TRBD2. V dropped 5 bases and J dropped 6; count of bases not matched to a gene: 11. Germline V gene data show CDR1 as DFQATT and CDR2 as SNEGSKA (reference sequence). The CDR3 is 14 amino acids. CDR3 in amino acids: CSAPRGGPRGEQYF. The DNA read from the CDR3 is TGCAGTGCTCCGCGGGGGGGGCCTCGGGGCGAG.

About this clone itself: Read coverage stops 3 residues before the CDR3 terminus; the germline J gene supplies the remainder. The chain links TRBV11-2 to TRBJ2-1; D uncertain. The CDR3 has 13 residues. From germline, CDR1 is SGHAT and CDR2 FQNNGV. V was cut by 1 base and J by 6 bases, with 7 bases left in between. CDR3 sequence: CASSLGYSNEQFF. CDR3 DNA, as far as it was read: TGTGCCAGCAGCTTAGGGTACTCCAATGAG.

Points on this clone: Sequencing ends 3 residues short of the CDR3 end; the germline J gene provides the rest. V and J are TRBV2 and TRBJ1-4, with unresolved D. CDR1 and CDR2 (germline): SNHLY, FYNNEI. This CDR3 has 13 amino acids. V gave up 5 bases and J gave up 4 bases, with 8 bases separating them. This CDR3 is CASSLGFNEKLFF. Incomplete CDR3 DNA: TGTGCCAGCAGTCTAGGTTTTAATGAAAAA.

About this clone itself: The read terminates 3 residues ahead of where the CDR3 ends, so the germline J gene completes it. The V gene is TRBV6-2 or TRBV6-3, the J gene TRBJ2-2, with TRBD2 as a possible D gene (7 bases). V gave up 8 bases and J gave up 2 bases, with 12 bases separating them. In germline, CDR1 is MNHEY, CDR2 SVGEGT. The CDR3 spans 14 residues. The CDR3: CASLRGANTGELFF. Partial CDR3 DNA: TGTGCCAGCTTACGGGGGGCCAACACCGGGGAG.